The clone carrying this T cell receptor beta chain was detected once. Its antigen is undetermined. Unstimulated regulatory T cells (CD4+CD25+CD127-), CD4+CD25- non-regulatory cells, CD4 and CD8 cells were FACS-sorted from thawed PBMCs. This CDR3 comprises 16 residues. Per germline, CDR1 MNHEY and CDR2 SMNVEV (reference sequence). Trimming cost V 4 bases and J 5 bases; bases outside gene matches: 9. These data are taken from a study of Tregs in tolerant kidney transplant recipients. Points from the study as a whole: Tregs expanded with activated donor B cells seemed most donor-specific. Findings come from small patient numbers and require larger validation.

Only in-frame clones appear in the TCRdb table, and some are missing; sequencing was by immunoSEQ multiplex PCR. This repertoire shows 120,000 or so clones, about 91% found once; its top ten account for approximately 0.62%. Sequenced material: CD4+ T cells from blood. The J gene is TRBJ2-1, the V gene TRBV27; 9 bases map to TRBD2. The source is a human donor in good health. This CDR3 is CASSSLGGGADNEQFF. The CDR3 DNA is TGTGCCAGCAGTTCGCTTGGCGGGGGGGCGGACAATGAGCAGTTCTTC.